The clone carrying this TCR beta chain was seen a few times. Its target is unknown. Reverse transcription of all isolated RNA meant that expressed TCRB transcripts were sequenced. Approximately 3.6 million reads, on average, came from each naive, central memory and regulatory T cell sample. Assay used: immunoSEQ multiplex PCR; TCRdb lists only in-frame clones, some missing. The sample lists around 500,000 clones, 10% to 12% occurring once. The data belong to a study of beta chain features in type 1 diabetes. Study results and limitations: Within the patient group, naive, central memory and Treg TCRB repertoires appeared more similar to each other than within healthy donors.

What was sequenced was naive CD4+ T cells from blood. The TCR comes from a woman between 18 and 30 years old in good health.

CDR3 DNA: TGCAGCGCCTCTTATGCGGGAGGGATCCAAGAGACCCAGTACTTC. Its translation: CSASYAGGIQETQYF. The V call is TRBV29-1, the J call TRBJ2-5; the match to TRBD2 covers 9 bases. The CDR3 has 15 amino acids. The V gene's germline CDR1 is SQVTM and CDR2 ANQGSEA. Losses at the gene ends were 7 bases for V and 1 base for J; bases not matched to a gene: 10. The whole variable domain, remainder taken from reference TRBV29-1 and TRBJ2-5, is SAVISQKPSRDICQRGTSLTIQCQVDSQVTMMFWYRQQPGQSLTLIATANQGSEATYESGFVIDKFPISRPNLTFSTLTVSNMSPEDSSIYLCSASYAGGIQETQYFGPGTRLLVL.